The source of this T cell receptor beta chain is a study of a mutant IDH1 vaccine in newly diagnosed glioma. On the study more broadly: At weeks 1, 3, 5, 7, 11, 15, 19 and 23, patients received a vaccination, eight in all. Commencement of vaccination occurred 4-6 weeks following radiotherapy alone, or concurrently with temozolomide cycles.

The time point denotes: week 5, during vaccination. What each vaccine dose contained was 300 ug of mutant IDH1 20-mer peptide, accompanied by topical imiquimod. Comment on this clone: Its specificity is unknown.

Assay: immunoSEQ multiplex PCR; the TCRdb copy retains only in-frame clones and omits some. The data show roughly 25,000 clones, 75% to 80% seen once. Trimming cost V 4 bases and J 4 bases; bases outside gene matches: 10. Germline lookup yields CDR1 SEHNR and CDR2 FQNEAQ (reference sequence). The length of the CDR3 is 16 residues. The TCR originated in a man in his forties with glioma. The V and J genes are TRBV7-9 and TRBJ2-3; TRBD1 matches 8 bases. The specimen comprised PBMCs, sampled from a glioma patient whose treatment included an IDH1 peptide vaccine. The CDR3 region has the DNA TGTGCCAGCAGCTCAGGACAGGGAAGAAATGCAGATACGCAGTATTTT. Its protein is CASSSGQGRNADTQYF.